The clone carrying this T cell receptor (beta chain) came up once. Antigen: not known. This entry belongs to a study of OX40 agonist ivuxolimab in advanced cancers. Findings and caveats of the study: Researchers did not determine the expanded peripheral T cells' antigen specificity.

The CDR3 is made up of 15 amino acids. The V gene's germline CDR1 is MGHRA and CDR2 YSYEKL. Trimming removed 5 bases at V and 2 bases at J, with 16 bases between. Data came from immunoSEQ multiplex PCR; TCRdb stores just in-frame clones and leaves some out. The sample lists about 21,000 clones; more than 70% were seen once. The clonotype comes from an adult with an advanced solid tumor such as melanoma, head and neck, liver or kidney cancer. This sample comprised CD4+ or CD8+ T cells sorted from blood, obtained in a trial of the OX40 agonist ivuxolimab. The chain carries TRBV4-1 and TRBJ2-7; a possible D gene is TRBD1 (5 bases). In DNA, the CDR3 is TGCGCCAGCAGCTTAACTGGGGCCAGGACCTACGAGCAGTACTTC. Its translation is CASSLTGARTYEQYF.